This T cell receptor (beta chain) was captured in a study of blood T cell repertoires in COVID-19. Study-wide context: From the United States, Italy and Spain came samples of acute and convalescent COVID-19. The cDNA or gDNA used as material had been derived from T cells, B-cell-depleted T cells, or PBMCs.

Germline CDR1 is SGHNT and CDR2 is YYREEE (reference sequence). V lost 5 bases to trimming and J lost 0 bases; unmatched junction nucleotides: 8. The CDR3 sequence is 17 residues long. Original processing methods: It was from reference gene primer amplification that nucleated cell counts were estimated. TCRdb keeps only in-frame clones here, not all; method: immunoSEQ multiplex PCR. V and J calls and clone size are copied from that table; D and trimming were computed from the DNA. Seen here are about 81,000 clones, about 84% observed once, and the top ten hold roughly 13%. The chain has TRBV5-4 and TRBJ1-6; 7 nucleotides agree with TRBD1. The sequenced sample consisted of peripheral blood. This clonotype was obtained from a human donor in a cohort sampled during active COVID-19. The CDR3 is CASSYRQGSSYNSPLHF. The CDR3 DNA reads TGTGCCAGCAGTTATAGACAGGGAAGCTCCTATAATTCACCCCTCCACTTT.